One and the same sample provided the 16 T cell receptor beta chains below, sequenced in a study of blood T cell repertoires in COVID-19. TCRdb's table, derived via immunoSEQ multiplex PCR, lists solely in-frame clones and lacks some. This repertoire shows about 140,000 clones, 88% found once; its top ten account for roughly a tenth. What was sequenced was peripheral blood. These receptor sequences come from a man in his 60s with active or convalescent COVID-19.

The chain is built from TRBV9 and TRBJ2-5; 8 positions match TRBD2. The CDR3 has 14 residues. CDR1 and CDR2 (germline): SGDLS, YYNGEE. V lost 4 bases to trimming and J lost 6 bases; unmatched junction nucleotides: 8. The CDR3 DNA sequence: TGTGCCAGCAGCCCCGGGACTAGGATGAAGACCCAGTACTTC. Encoded protein: CASSPGTRMKTQYF.

J is TRBJ1-5 and V is TRBV20-1; D remains ambiguous. The V and J ends lost 3 bases and 6 bases respectively, with 18 bases between them. CDR1 is DFQATT and CDR2 is SNEGSKA in the germline V gene (reference sequence). This CDR3 is 15 amino acids long. CDR3 nucleotides: TGCAGTGCTAGTTACCCCGGCGTCGCAGGTCAGCCCCAGCATTTT. It specifies CSASYPGVAGQPQHF.

V gene TRBV3-1 (or the pseudogene TRBV3-2) combines with J gene TRBJ2-3; D is perhaps TRBD1 (5 bases). This CDR3 has 16 amino acids. Germline CDR1 reads LGHDT; CDR2 reads YNNKEL (reference sequence). Between the trimmed V and J ends, which lost 1 base and 2 bases, there was a span of 13 bases. The CDR3, as DNA: TGTGCCAGCAGCCAAGCCTTGGACACTTCCACAGATACGCAGTATTTT. Protein: CASSQALDTSTDTQYF.

The chain employs TRBV11-2 and TRBJ2-7; tentatively, D is TRBD2 (6 bases). Germline CDR1 SGHAT, CDR2 FQNNGV. The CDR3 length is 15 residues. V lost 1 base to trimming and J lost 3 bases, with 13 bases between them. The CDR3 nucleotides are TGTGCCAGCAGCTTAGGGTGGGGGGAGAACTACGAGCAGTACTTC. Translation gives CASSLGWGENYEQYF.

The rearrangement joins TRBV20-1 to TRBJ1-2; no firm D call. The CDR3 length is 12 residues. Trimming removed 3 bases at V and 8 bases at J, with 13 bases between. Germline V gene sequence: CDR1 DFQATT, CDR2 SNEGSKA (reference sequence). For the CDR3, the DNA is TGCAGTGCTAGTCCGGGGTTCAGCGGCTACACCTTC. Its protein product is CSASPGFSGYTF.

The V and J genes are TRBV5-1 and TRBJ2-7; a weak D match, TRBD1 (6 bases). Trimming cost V 6 bases and J 4 bases, with 20 bases left between them. Germline V lookup: CDR1 SGHRS, CDR2 YFSETQ. The CDR3 totals 15 residues. In DNA form, the CDR3 reads TGCGCCAGCAACCTGTGGGCAGGGGATTATTACGAGCAGTACTTC. Translating gives CASNLWAGDYYEQYF.

The chain uses TRBV4-1 and TRBJ2-7, with a possible D match to TRBD2 (5 bases). V lost 5 bases and J lost 0, with 11 bases in between. Germline V gene sequence: CDR1 MGHRA, CDR2 YSYEKL. The CDR3 is 14 amino acids. The CDR3 sequence is CASSREADSYEQYF. CDR3 bases: TGCGCCAGCAGCAGAGAAGCGGACTCCTACGAGCAGTACTTC.

The genes are TRBV2 and TRBJ2-7; D possibly corresponds to TRBD1 (5 bases). CDR3 length: 14 amino acids. In germline, CDR1 is SNHLY, CDR2 FYNNEI. V was trimmed by 4 bases and J by 2 bases, leaving 12 bases between them. The CDR3 is CASSARRVTYEQYF. The CDR3, as DNA: TGTGCCAGCAGTGCCCGCAGGGTAACCTACGAGCAGTACTTC.

V is TRBV6-4 and J is TRBJ1-1, with D hard to call. The CDR3 contains 13 residues. Germline CDR1 is MRHNA and CDR2 is SNTAGT. V lost 8 bases, J lost 1 base, and 11 bases lay in between. This CDR3 reads CASGDLRNTEAFF. The CDR3 DNA reads as TGTGCCAGCGGCGACTTGAGGAACACTGAAGCTTTCTTT.

The CDR3 sequence: CASSPGGGDQPQHF. The CDR3 nucleotides read TGTGCCAGCAGCCCCGGGGGGGGTGACCAGCCCCAGCATTTT. The chain recombines TRBV4-2 with TRBJ1-5, with a possible D match to TRBD1 (5 bases). Germline CDR1 and CDR2: LGHNA and YNFKEQ. The ends were cut back, 4 bases at V and 7 bases at J, with 14 bases in the middle. The CDR3 contains 14 residues.

This sequence joins TRBV19 and TRBJ1-5; D might be TRBD1 (6 bases). CDR3 length: 13 residues. Between the trimmed V and J ends, which lost 7 bases and 4 bases, there was a span of 11 bases. Per germline, CDR1 LNHDA and CDR2 SQIVND (reference sequence). The CDR3 here is CASTQGWNQPQHF. CDR3 sequence (DNA): TGTGCCAGTACACAGGGATGGAATCAGCCCCAGCATTTT.

The V and J genes are TRBV18 and TRBJ1-2; weak D call: TRBD1 (6 bases). Germline values: CDR1 KGHSH, CDR2 LQKENI. Trimming took off 3 bases at V and 8 bases at J, with 10 bases between the two ends. The CDR3 runs to 12 residues. CDR3 sequence (DNA): TGTGCCAGCTCACCCAGGGGAAACGGCTACACCTTC. Residues: CASSPRGNGYTF.

The chain couples TRBV29-1 to TRBJ1-1, with 10 bases that match TRBD1. This CDR3 has 14 residues. Trimming at V came to 6 bases and at J to 5 bases, leaving 9 bases not matched to a gene. Germline V gene sequence: CDR1 SQVTM, CDR2 ANQGSEA. The CDR3 bases are TGCAGCGTCCCTAAGACAGGGGGCGAAACTGAAGCTTTCTTT. Translation gives CSVPKTGGETEAFF.

This chain connects TRBV6-5 to TRBJ1-1; a possible D gene is TRBD1 (5 bases). The germline gives CDR1 MNHEY, CDR2 SVGAGI. This CDR3 contains 14 residues. Trimming stripped 0 bases from V and 10 bases from J, with 15 bases between. The CDR3 is CASSYSRQSLGAFF. CDR3 DNA: TGTGCCAGCAGTTACTCGAGACAGTCCCTCGGAGCTTTCTTT.

The rearrangement links TRBV2 to TRBJ2-5; TRBD2 is a possible D gene (5 bases). V was pared by 5 bases and J by 5 bases, with 15 bases between. From germline, CDR1 is SNHLY and CDR2 FYNNEI. This CDR3 has 14 residues. CDR3 region: CASSPALPGETQYF. The CDR3 coding sequence is TGTGCCAGCAGTCCGGCCCTCCCGGGGGAGACCCAGTACTTC. Filled out from reference TRBV2 and TRBJ2-5, the complete variable domain reads EPEVTQTPSHQVTQMGQEVILRCVPISNHLYFYWYRQILGQKVEFLVSFYNNEISEKSEIFDDQFSVERPDGSNFTLKIRSTKLEDSAMYFCASSPALPGETQYFGPGTRLLVL.

The rearrangement joins TRBV24-1 to TRBJ1-2; TRBD1 matches 7 bases. CDR3 size: 15 residues. V lost 9 bases and J lost 5; bases outside the gene matches: 14. Germline CDR1 reads KGHDR; CDR2 reads SFDVKD. CDR3 sequence: CATQGGDRELYGYTF. CDR3 in DNA: TGTGCCACCCAGGGGGGAGACAGAGAATTATATGGCTACACCTTC.